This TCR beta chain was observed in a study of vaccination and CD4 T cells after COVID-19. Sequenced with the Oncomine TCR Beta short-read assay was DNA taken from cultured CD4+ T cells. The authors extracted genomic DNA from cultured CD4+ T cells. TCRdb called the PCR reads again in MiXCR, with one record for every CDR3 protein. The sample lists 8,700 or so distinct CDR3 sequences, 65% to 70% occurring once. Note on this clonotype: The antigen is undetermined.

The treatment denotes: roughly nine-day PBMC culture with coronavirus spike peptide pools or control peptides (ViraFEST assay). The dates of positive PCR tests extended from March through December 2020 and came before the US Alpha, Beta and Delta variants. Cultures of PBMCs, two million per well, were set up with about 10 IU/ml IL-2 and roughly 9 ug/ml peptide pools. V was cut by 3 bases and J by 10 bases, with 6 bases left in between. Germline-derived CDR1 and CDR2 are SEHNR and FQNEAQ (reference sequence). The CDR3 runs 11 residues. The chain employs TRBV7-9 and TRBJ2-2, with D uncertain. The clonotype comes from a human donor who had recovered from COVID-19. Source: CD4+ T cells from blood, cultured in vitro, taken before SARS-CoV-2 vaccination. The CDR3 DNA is TGTGCCAGCAGCTTTGACGTGGAGCTGTTTTTT. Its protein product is CASSFDVELFF.